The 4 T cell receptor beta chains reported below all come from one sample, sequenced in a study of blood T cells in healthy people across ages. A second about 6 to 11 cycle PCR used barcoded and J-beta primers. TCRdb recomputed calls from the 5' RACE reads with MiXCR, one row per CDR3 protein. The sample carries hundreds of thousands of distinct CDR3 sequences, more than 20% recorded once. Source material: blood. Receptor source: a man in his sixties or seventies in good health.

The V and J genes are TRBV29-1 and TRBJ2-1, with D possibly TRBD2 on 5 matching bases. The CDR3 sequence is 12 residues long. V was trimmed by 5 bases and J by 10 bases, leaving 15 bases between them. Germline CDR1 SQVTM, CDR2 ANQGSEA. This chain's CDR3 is CSVLGEGKEQFF. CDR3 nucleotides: TGCAGCGTTTTAGGCGAGGGCAAGGAGCAGTTCTTC.

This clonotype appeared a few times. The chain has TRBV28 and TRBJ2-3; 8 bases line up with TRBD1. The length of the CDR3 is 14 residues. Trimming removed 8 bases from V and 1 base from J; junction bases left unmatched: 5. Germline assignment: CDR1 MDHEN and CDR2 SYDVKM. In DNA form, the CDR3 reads TGTGCCAGCTGGGCAGGGGGCCGCACAGATACGCAGTATTTT. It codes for CASWAGGRTDTQYF. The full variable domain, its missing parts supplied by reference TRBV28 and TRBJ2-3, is DVKVTQSSRYLVKRTGEKVFLECVQDMDHENMFWYRQDPGLGLRLIYFSYDVKMKEKGDIPEGYSVSREKKERFSLILESASTNQTSMYLCASWAGGRTDTQYFGPGTRLTVL.

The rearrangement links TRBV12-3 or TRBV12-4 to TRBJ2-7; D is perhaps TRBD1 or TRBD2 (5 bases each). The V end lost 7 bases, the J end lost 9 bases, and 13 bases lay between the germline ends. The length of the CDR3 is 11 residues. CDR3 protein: CASTLGDGQYF. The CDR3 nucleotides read TGTGCCAGCACTTTGGGGGACGGGCAGTACTTC.

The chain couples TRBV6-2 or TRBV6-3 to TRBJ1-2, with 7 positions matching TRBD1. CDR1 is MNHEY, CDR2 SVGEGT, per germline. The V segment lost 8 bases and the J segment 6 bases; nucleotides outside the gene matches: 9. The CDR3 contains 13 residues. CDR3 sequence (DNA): TGTGCCAGCCACAGGGGTCTCTTCGATGGCTACACCTTC. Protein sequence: CASHRGLFDGYTF.